This TCR beta chain appears in the sequencing data of a study of identical twins. General study findings and limits: Researchers reported excess low generation probability among twin-shared out-of-frame alpha sequences. These conclusions were based on statistical analysis (cross-sectional, not following the same donors). While abundant cord blood beta clonotypes carried fewer insertions, memory repertoires showed no such pattern.

TCRdb analysed the 5' RACE reads with MiXCR anew, one entry per CDR3 protein. The data hold approximately 530,000 distinct CDR3 sequences, with around 22% observed a single time. With 6 bases clipped from V and 3 bases from J, the junction kept 5 bases outside the gene matches. Per germline, CDR1 DFQATT and CDR2 SNEGSKA (reference sequence). There are 13 residues in the CDR3. Concerning this clonotype itself: As yet, its antigen is unknown.

Separately, the same data were catalogued under a study of yellow fever vaccine responses in identical twins. That publication notes: The T cell response to vaccination in identical twins was reportedly partly convergent and partly personalized.

Sequencing was carried out using CD4+ T cells sorted from blood. The chain carries TRBV20-1 and TRBJ2-5, with TRBD1 matching 9 bases. This receptor was taken from a woman aged 18-35 years in good health. Here the CDR3 reads CSATGTGKETQYF. Written as DNA, the CDR3 is TGCAGTGCGACCGGGACAGGGAAAGAGACCCAGTACTTC.